A selection of T cell receptor beta chains follows, all from one sample in a study of chronic HIV infection and antiretroviral therapy. TCRdb itself ran the 5' RACE reads through MiXCR, one entry per CDR3 protein. The sample lists about 48,000 distinct CDR3 sequences, approximately 19% occurring once. Sequenced input: peripheral blood. The receptor source for this set is an adult who had HIV and had not received antiretroviral therapy, or was an uninfected healthy control (not recorded which). The conserved cysteine and the conserved F or W are not part of the CDR3 here. D genes are given only for firm matches.

>NA|TRBV2
ASSGGGLSNQPQH
>TRBD1|TRBV27
ASSFNRGRNEQF
>TRBD2|TRBV9
ASSVEGLAVNEQF
>TRBD1|TRBV20-1
SARGDRGGTEAF
>TRBD2|TRBV3-1
ASSPGLALWEQY
>NA|TRBV15
ATSREAPTSTDTQY
>NA|TRBV5-4
ASSPVRQTSNEQF
>TRBD1|TRBV7-7
ASSSPGQGNHGELF
>NA|TRBV29-1
SVGGRGETQY
>NA|TRBV9
ASNVGEPFYEQY
>NA|TRBV28
ASSLGRFREAF
>NA|TRBV28
ASLGLTDTQY
>TRBD2|TRBV20-1
SATTSVGTDTQY
>NA|TRBV20-1
SARTLGAGANVLT
>TRBD2|TRBV18
ASSHSSGRNNEQF
>TRBD1|TRBV28
ASSGGQDLRGYT
>NA|TRBV28
ASSFPLLNEQF
>TRBD1|TRBV27
ASSIQGAGTPLH
>NA|TRBV29-1
SVSDRNTEAF
>TRBD1|TRBV29-1
SVSTGPSNQPQH
>NA|TRBV28
ASSLGHFRAKNIQY
>NA|TRBV10-3
AISDLGPGGEQY
>NA|TRBV11-3
ASSSRDGSGTQY
>NA|TRBV28
ASSPSEGANVLT